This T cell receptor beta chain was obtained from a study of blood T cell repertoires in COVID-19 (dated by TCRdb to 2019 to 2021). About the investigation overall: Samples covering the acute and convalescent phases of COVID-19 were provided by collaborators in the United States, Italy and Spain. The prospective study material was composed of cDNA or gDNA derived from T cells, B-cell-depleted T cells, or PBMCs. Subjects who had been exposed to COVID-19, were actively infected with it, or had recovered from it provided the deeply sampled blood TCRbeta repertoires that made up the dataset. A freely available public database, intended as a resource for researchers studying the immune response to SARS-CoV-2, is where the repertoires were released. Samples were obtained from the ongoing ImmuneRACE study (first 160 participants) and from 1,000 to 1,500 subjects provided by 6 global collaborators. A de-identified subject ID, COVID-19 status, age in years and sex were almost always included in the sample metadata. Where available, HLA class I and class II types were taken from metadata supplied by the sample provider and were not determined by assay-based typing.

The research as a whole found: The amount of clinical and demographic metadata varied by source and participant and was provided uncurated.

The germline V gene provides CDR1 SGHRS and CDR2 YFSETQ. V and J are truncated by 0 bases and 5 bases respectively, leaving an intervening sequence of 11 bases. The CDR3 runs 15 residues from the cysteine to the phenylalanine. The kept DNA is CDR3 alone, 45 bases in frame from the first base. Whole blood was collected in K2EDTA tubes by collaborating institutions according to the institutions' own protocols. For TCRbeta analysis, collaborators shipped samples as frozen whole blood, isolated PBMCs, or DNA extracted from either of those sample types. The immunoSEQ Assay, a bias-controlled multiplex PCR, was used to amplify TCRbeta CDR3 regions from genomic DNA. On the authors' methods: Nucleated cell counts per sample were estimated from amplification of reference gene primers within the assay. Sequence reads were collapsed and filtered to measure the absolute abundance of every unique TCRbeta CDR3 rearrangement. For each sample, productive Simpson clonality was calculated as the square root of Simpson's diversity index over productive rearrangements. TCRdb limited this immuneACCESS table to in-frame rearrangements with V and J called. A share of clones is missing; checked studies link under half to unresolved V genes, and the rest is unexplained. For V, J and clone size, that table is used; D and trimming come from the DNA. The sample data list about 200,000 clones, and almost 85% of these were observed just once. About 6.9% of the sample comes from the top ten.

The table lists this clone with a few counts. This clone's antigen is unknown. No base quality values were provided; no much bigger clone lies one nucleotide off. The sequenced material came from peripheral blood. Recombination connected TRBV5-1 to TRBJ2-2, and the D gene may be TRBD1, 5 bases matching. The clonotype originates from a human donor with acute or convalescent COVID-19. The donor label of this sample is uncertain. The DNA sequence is TGCGCCAGCAGCTTGGGACAGAGTTGGACCGGGGAGCTGTTTTTT. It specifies CASSLGQSWTGELFF.